These 19 T cell receptor beta chains came from one sample sequenced in a study of identifying expanded T cells in peripheral blood (dated by TCRdb to between 2019 and 2020). The protocol used for the library was the immunoSEQ multiplex PCR assay. The immuneACCESS repertoire file appears here via TCRdb, limited to in-frame rearrangements. These files lack a portion of the clones; in checked studies, under half of the deficit traces to unresolved V genes, and the cause of the others is not known. The sample has about 53,000 clones on record, around 86% of them singletons. Approximately 15% of the sample lies in the top ten. Sequences were obtained from blood. The origin of the receptors is a person aged 18-70 years in good health.

This clone was seen only a few times. V is TRBV7-9 and J is TRBJ1-2; D not certain. V dropped 5 bases and J dropped 0 bases, with 7 bases sitting between them. CDR1 and CDR2 from the germline V gene are SEHNR and FQNEAQ (reference sequence). This CDR3 has 13 residues. CDR3 residues: CASSPGANYGYTF. The CDR3 region has the DNA TGTGCCAGCAGCCCCGGGGCTAACTATGGCTACACCTTC.

The genes are TRBV30 and TRBJ2-2, with 9 bases lining up with TRBD2. J was trimmed by 6 bases and V by 5 bases; bases with no gene match: 7. The V gene's germline CDR1 is GTSNPN and CDR2 SVGIG (reference sequence). The CDR3 contains 14 residues. The CDR3 DNA reads TGTGCCTGGCGTGGGGCGGGAGGGCCCGGGGAGCTGTTTTTT. Translation gives CAWRGAGGPGELFF. Variable domain in full (rest from reference TRBV30 and TRBJ2-2): SQTIHQWPATLVQPVGSPLSLECTVEGTSNPNLYWYRQAAGRGLQLLFYSVGIGQISSEVPQNLSASRPQDRQFILSSKKLLLSDSGFYLCAWRGAGGPGELFFGEGSRLTVL.

The chain links TRBV19 to TRBJ1-4; D possibly corresponds to TRBD1 (6 bases). Trimming took 5 bases from V and 8 from J, leaving 15 bases between them. In germline, CDR1 is LNHDA, CDR2 SQIVND (reference sequence). This CDR3 is 14 amino acids long. The CDR3 region has the DNA TGTGCCAGTAGTCCCCTAGGCCAGGGGGAAAAACTGTTTTTT. It encodes CASSPLGQGEKLFF.

The chain couples TRBV18 to TRBJ2-5; weak D call: TRBD2 (6 bases). The germline gives CDR1 KGHSH, CDR2 LQKENI. V lost 5 bases to trimming and J lost 2 bases, with 9 bases between them. The CDR3 is made up of 13 amino acids. CDR3 DNA sequence: TGTGCCAGCTCAGAGGGACTTCAAGAGACCCAGTACTTC. Translating it yields CASSEGLQETQYF.

There are a few counts of this clone. In DNA, the CDR3 is TGTGCCAGCAGTGCTATTAGCGGGACTAGCACAGATACGCAGTATTTT. Amino acids: CASSAISGTSTDTQYF. The chain is built from TRBV6-1 and TRBJ2-3, with 8 bases identical to TRBD2. Germline CDR1 reads MNHNS; CDR2 reads SASEGT. The CDR3 covers 16 residues. Trimming took 4 bases from V and 0 from J; bases not matched to a gene: 6.

The V call is TRBV15, the J call TRBJ2-5, with 10 bases identical to TRBD1. This CDR3 region has 17 residues. V shed 5 bases, J shed 4 bases, and the junction held 13 bases outside the gene matches. Germline V gene data show CDR1 as LNHNV and CDR2 as YYDKDF (reference sequence). CDR3 coding DNA: TGTGCCACCAGCCGAGTCGGACAGGGGGTAGTATCAGAGACCCAGTACTTC. Protein: CATSRVGQGVVSETQYF.

The rearrangement uses TRBV2 and TRBJ2-3; 9 nucleotides line up with TRBD2. Germline-derived CDR1 and CDR2 are SNHLY and FYNNEI. The V segment lost 5 bases and the J segment 6 bases; nucleotides outside the gene matches: 9. CDR3 length: 15 residues. This CDR3 reads CASSPPARGGDTQYF. CDR3 DNA: TGTGCCAGCAGTCCACCCGCGCGGGGGGGGGATACGCAGTATTTT.

The rearrangement uses TRBV6-6 and TRBJ1-2, with unresolved D. Trimming left V 4 bases short and J 4 bases short, with 13 bases between. CDR1 is MNHNY, CDR2 SVGAGI, per germline (reference sequence). The CDR3 is made up of 14 amino acids. The CDR3, as DNA: TGTGCCAGCAGTTTTATTGACATTCGCTATGGCTACACCTTC. Its protein product is CASSFIDIRYGYTF.

The chain combines TRBV2 with TRBJ2-5, with TRBD2 matching over 8 bases. Germline assignment: CDR1 SNHLY and CDR2 FYNNEI. This CDR3 region has 14 residues. Trimming took 3 bases from V and 5 from J; bases not matched to a gene: 5. The CDR3 spells CASSEERGSETQYF. CDR3 coding DNA: TGTGCCAGCAGTGAGGAGCGGGGGAGTGAGACCCAGTACTTC.

The J gene is TRBJ2-2, the V gene TRBV7-8; TRBD2 agrees at 10 bases. The CDR3 consists of 16 residues. V shed 4 bases and J 8 bases; nucleotides not matched to a gene: 10. Germline V gene lookup returns CDR1 SGHVS and CDR2 FQNEAQ. CDR3 region: CASSWTLAGEGGELFF. The CDR3 nucleotides read TGTGCCAGCAGCTGGACGCTAGCGGGAGAGGGAGGGGAGCTGTTTTTT.

The chain joins TRBV7-2 to TRBJ2-1; 10 bases are shared with TRBD2. From germline, CDR1 is SGHTA and CDR2 FQGNSA. V gave up 3 bases and J gave up 7 bases; unmatched junction bases: 9. This CDR3 is built from 16 residues. This CDR3 reads CASSFRAGGTENEQFF. The CDR3 DNA follows: TGTGCCAGCAGCTTTCGAGCGGGAGGGACAGAGAATGAGCAGTTCTTC.

CDR3 amino acids: CATSREGPTGYEQYF. CDR3 DNA sequence: TGTGCCACCAGCAGAGAGGGTCCCACTGGCTACGAGCAGTACTTC. The chain recombines TRBV15 with TRBJ2-7; no clear D. CDR1 LNHNV and CDR2 YYDKDF come from the germline V gene (reference sequence). V was pared by 0 bases and J by 3 bases, with 12 bases between. The CDR3 is made up of 15 amino acids.

The chain is built from TRBV5-1 and TRBJ1-5; TRBD1 matches at 8 bases. The CDR3 runs to 16 residues. The junction had 5 bases not matched to a gene; V was cut back by 0 bases and J by 3 bases. Germline V CDR1 and CDR2: SGHRS, YFSETQ. CDR3 loop: CASSLGTGGPNQPQHF. CDR3 coding DNA: TGCGCCAGCAGCTTGGGTACAGGGGGTCCCAATCAGCCCCAGCATTTT.

This sequence joins TRBV4-3 and TRBJ2-3; D remains unclear. Per germline, CDR1 LGHNA and CDR2 YSLEER. V shed 4 bases and J shed 1 base, with 6 bases lying between them. The CDR3 spans 13 residues. The CDR3: CASSLDRTDTQYF. In nucleotides, the CDR3 is TGCGCCAGCAGCCTTGATCGCACAGATACGCAGTATTTT.

The chain is built from TRBV2 and TRBJ2-1, with 9 bases matching TRBD2. The CDR3 covers 15 residues. Germline values: CDR1 SNHLY, CDR2 FYNNEI. V lost 5 bases, J lost 4 bases, and 6 bases stayed unmatched. The CDR3 bases are TGTGCCAGCAGTCCTGGACTAGCGCGATACAATGAGCAGTTCTTC. It encodes CASSPGLARYNEQFF.

The chain joins TRBV2 to TRBJ2-7; weak D call: TRBD2 (6 bases). Deletions cut 6 bases from V and 0 bases from J, with 30 bases between. The CDR3 is 20 amino acids. CDR1 SNHLY and CDR2 FYNNEI come from the germline V gene. CDR3 in DNA: TGTGCCAGCAGACCTCCTCCCGGGACTGAAGGTTCCCATCTCTCCTACGAGCAGTACGTC. Residues: CASRPPPGTEGSHLSYEQYV.

The chain carries TRBV7-9 and TRBJ2-5; D unresolved. Germline V CDR1 and CDR2: SEHNR, FQNEAQ (reference sequence). With 3 bases removed from V and 7 bases from J, the gap between germline ends came to 6 bases. The CDR3 contains 11 residues. DNA for the CDR3: TGTGCCAGCAGCTTCTCTGGGACCCAGTACTTC. It yields the protein CASSFSGTQYF.

V usage is TRBV5-6 and J usage is TRBJ2-5; 8 positions agree with TRBD1. With 4 bases clipped from V and 6 bases from J, the junction kept 5 bases outside the gene matches. CDR1 and CDR2 from the germline V gene are SGHDT and YYEEEE. The CDR3 extends over 13 amino acids. CDR3 sequence: CASSQDRAKTQYF. The CDR3 bases are TGTGCCAGCAGCCAGGACAGGGCCAAGACCCAGTACTTC.

The rearrangement uses TRBV18 and TRBJ2-1, with TRBD2 matching over 7 bases. The CDR3 sequence is 15 residues long. The V and J ends lost 8 bases and 7 bases, in that order; junction bases with no gene match: 14. Germline CDR1 and CDR2: KGHSH and LQKENI. The CDR3: CASLPFGGEANEQFF. CDR3 nucleotides: TGTGCCAGCCTTCCCTTTGGGGGGGAAGCTAATGAGCAGTTCTTC.